This passage covers 27 T cell receptor beta chains from one sample sequenced in a study of T-cell reconstitution after alpha-beta-depleted transplantation in children. Using unique molecular identifiers, the investigators prepared the TCRbeta library. TCRdb re-derived calls from the PCR reads in MiXCR, one entry per CDR3 protein. There are a few hundred thousand distinct CDR3 sequences in the sample; more than 9% occur only once, and 9.5% to 13% lies in the top ten. This specimen was PBMCs from the stem cell graft donor, taken from the stem cell graft. The receptor source for this set is a human donor who donated a stem cell graft to a child with SCID.

This clonotype was found a few times. This sequence joins TRBV10-3 and TRBJ1-1, with 8 positions matching TRBD1. Trimming removed 7 bases from V and 4 bases from J; junction bases left unmatched: 5. Germline CDR1 reads ENHRY; CDR2 reads SYGVKD. This CDR3 has 13 amino acids. The CDR3 DNA follows: TGTGCCATCATTAGACAGGGGACCACTGAAGCTTTCTTT. Its translation is CAIIRQGTTEAFF.

The rearrangement uses TRBV11-2 and TRBJ2-1, with 7 bases fitting TRBD2. Trimming at V came to 1 base and at J to 0 bases, leaving 6 bases not matched to a gene. CDR1 and CDR2 (germline): SGHAT, FQNNGV. CDR3 length: 17 residues. The CDR3 DNA reads as TGTGCCAGCAGCTTAGTTGGGGGGGAGATCTCCTACAATGAGCAGTTCTTC. It encodes CASSLVGGEISYNEQFF.

V usage is TRBV10-3 and J usage is TRBJ1-4, with no clear D. V was trimmed by 11 bases and J by 3 bases, leaving 10 bases between them. Germline lookup yields CDR1 ENHRY and CDR2 SYGVKD. This CDR3 has 12 residues. DNA of the CDR3: TGTGCCGCCCTTGGGTCTAATGAAAAACTGTTTTTT. This gives the protein CAALGSNEKLFF.

Ten or more counts support this clonotype. The DNA for the CDR3 is TGTGCCAGCAGCGCTCCCCCCCTAGCGGGGGGCTTGGATGAGCAGTTCTTC. This codes for CASSAPPLAGGLDEQFF. This rearrangement joins TRBV7-9 to TRBJ2-1; 11 bases align to TRBD2. The ends lost 5 bases at V and 8 bases at J; junction bases unmatched: 14. Per germline, CDR1 SEHNR and CDR2 FQNEAQ (reference sequence). The CDR3 is made up of 17 amino acids.

The V gene is TRBV3-1, the J gene TRBJ1-1; a possible D gene is TRBD1 (5 bases). Germline V gives CDR1 LGHDT, CDR2 YNNKEL (reference sequence). The ends were cut back, 0 bases at V and 1 base at J, with 12 bases in the middle. The CDR3 is 16 amino acids. CDR3 sequence reads: CASSQDKRTTNTEAFF. The CDR3 DNA reads TGTGCCAGCAGCCAAGATAAACGGACAACGAACACTGAAGCTTTCTTT. The variable domain in full, with the rest retrieved from reference TRBV3-1 and TRBJ1-1, is DTAVSQTPKYLVTQMGNDKSIKCEQNLGHDTMYWYKQDSKKFLKIMFSYNNKELIINETVPNRFSPKSPDKAHLNLHINSLELGDSAVYFCASSQDKRTTNTEAFFGQGTRLTVV.

This clonotype was seen only a few times. The V call is TRBV28, the J call TRBJ2-7; tentative D call: TRBD2 (5 bases). V lost 6 bases, J lost 0 bases, and 12 bases lay in between. This CDR3 has 14 amino acids. Germline V gene data show CDR1 as MDHEN and CDR2 as SYDVKM. CDR3 residues: CASSRGSSSYEQYF. The DNA for the CDR3 is TGTGCCAGCAGCCGGGGATCTAGCTCCTACGAGCAGTACTTC.

This clonotype has more than one count but fewer than ten. This chain links TRBV19 with TRBJ2-5; TRBD1 is a possible D gene (6 bases). V dropped 5 bases and J dropped 3 bases, with 16 bases sitting between them. The CDR3 is 15 residues long. Germline CDR1 LNHDA, CDR2 SQIVND (reference sequence). Written as DNA, the CDR3 is TGTGCCAGTAGTCCAATTCTGGACAGTGAAGAGACCCAGTACTTC. It translates to CASSPILDSEETQYF.

This clonotype turned up a few times. This chain connects TRBV6-1 to TRBJ2-1; D may be TRBD1 (5 bases). This CDR3 contains 13 residues. Germline loops: CDR1 MNHNS, CDR2 SASEGT. Trimming pared 4 bases from V and 7 bases from J, leaving 11 bases between. In nucleotides, the CDR3 is TGTGCCAGCAGTGCGGCACAGGAAAATGAGCAGTTCTTC. It specifies CASSAAQENEQFF.

The genes are TRBV27 and TRBJ2-5; D gene uncertain. The V end lost 0 bases, the J end lost 1 base, and 9 bases lay between the germline ends. The CDR3 has 15 amino acids. The germline gives CDR1 MNHEY, CDR2 SMNVEV (reference sequence). The CDR3 loop is CASSLSLRFQETQYF. The CDR3 nucleotides read TGTGCCAGCAGTTTATCGCTGAGGTTCCAAGAGACCCAGTACTTC.

The chain links TRBV12-3 or TRBV12-4 to TRBJ2-7; tentative D call: TRBD1 (5 bases). Trimming pared 1 base from V and 6 bases from J, leaving 7 bases between. This CDR3 comprises 12 residues. The CDR3 bases are TGTGCCAGCAGTTTAGTAGGGGCCGAGCAGTACTTC. Its translation: CASSLVGAEQYF.

The chain combines TRBV25-1 with TRBJ2-7; 10 bases are shared with TRBD1. This CDR3 spans 17 amino acids. V lost 2 bases to trimming and J lost 2 bases; unmatched junction nucleotides: 9. From germline, CDR1 is MGHDK and CDR2 SYGVNS. This CDR3 is CASSEEPGQGLTYEQYF. The DNA of the CDR3 is TGTGCCAGCAGTGAAGAACCGGGACAGGGGCTGACCTACGAGCAGTACTTC.

This clonotype showed up just a few times. The rearrangement links TRBV6-6 to TRBJ2-5; D not resolved. Germline-derived CDR1 and CDR2 are MNHNY and SVGAGI (reference sequence). Between the trimmed V and J ends, which lost 4 bases and 4 bases, there was a span of 7 bases. The CDR3 has 12 residues. CDR3 residues: CASSSVLETQYF. The CDR3 coding sequence is TGTGCCAGCAGTTCGGTGTTAGAGACCCAGTACTTC.

The chain uses TRBV3-1 and TRBJ1-1; D not certain. From germline, CDR1 is LGHDT and CDR2 YNNKEL (reference sequence). Trimming cost V 0 bases and J 8 bases, with 10 bases left between them. CDR3 size: 13 residues. This CDR3 is CASSQDYASEAFF. The CDR3 DNA reads TGTGCCAGCAGCCAAGATTACGCCTCCGAAGCTTTCTTT.

This clonotype was picked up a small number of times. Here the CDR3 DNA reads TGCGCCAGCAGCTTGGATCCAGGGATGAATTCACCCCTCCACTTT. It specifies CASSLDPGMNSPLHF. The rearrangement uses TRBV5-1 and TRBJ1-6; D is perhaps TRBD1 (5 bases). Trimming removed 0 bases from V and 7 bases from J, with 11 bases in between. The length of the CDR3 is 15 residues. The germline V gene encodes CDR1 SGHRS and CDR2 YFSETQ.

The chain employs TRBV29-1 and TRBJ2-7; 12 bases match TRBD1. Germline CDR1 is SQVTM and CDR2 is ANQGSEA. The CDR3 covers 14 residues. J was trimmed by 4 bases and V by 7 bases; bases with no gene match: 8. In nucleotides, the CDR3 is TGCAGCGAAGGGGACAGGGGGCACCCATACGAGCAGTACTTC. Protein sequence: CSEGDRGHPYEQYF.

This chain links TRBV7-3 with TRBJ2-1; TRBD2 agrees at 9 bases. Germline V gene data show CDR1 as SGHTA and CDR2 as FQGTGA. V lost 4 bases to trimming and J lost 6 bases; unmatched junction nucleotides: 22. The length of the CDR3 is 20 residues. The CDR3 spells CASSSYGGVSPGLASNEQFF. In DNA, the CDR3 is TGTGCCAGCAGCTCCTACGGCGGCGTATCCCCCGGACTAGCGTCCAATGAGCAGTTCTTC.

This clonotype has just a few counts. This sequence joins TRBV5-8 and TRBJ2-7; TRBD1 agrees at 7 bases. Trimming removed 2 bases from V and 0 bases from J; junction bases left unmatched: 5. CDR1 and CDR2 from the germline V gene are SGHTS and YDEGEE. The CDR3 totals 15 residues. This CDR3 is CASSFTGTASYEQYF. The CDR3 bases are TGTGCCAGCAGCTTTACTGGGACAGCCTCCTACGAGCAGTACTTC.

A few counts support this clonotype. The chain couples TRBV2 to TRBJ2-5; D remains unclear. Per the germline V gene, CDR1 is SNHLY and CDR2 is FYNNEI. The V gene lost 4 bases and the J gene lost 5 bases, with 11 bases spanning the gap. The CDR3 contains 13 residues. CDR3 loop: CASSAAVVETQYF. CDR3 DNA sequence: TGTGCCAGCAGTGCGGCAGTAGTCGAGACCCAGTACTTC.

This clonotype was recorded a few times. The chain uses TRBV5-1 and TRBJ2-1, with 13 bases fitting TRBD2. Germline-derived CDR1 and CDR2 are SGHRS and YFSETQ. The J segment lost 4 bases and the V segment lost 4 bases, leaving 8 bases of the junction unmatched. This CDR3 comprises 17 residues. The CDR3: CASSIIRTSGGYNEQFF. CDR3 bases: TGCGCCAGCAGCATCATTCGGACTAGCGGGGGATACAATGAGCAGTTCTTC.

The chain employs TRBV20-1 and TRBJ1-2; 9 bases match TRBD1. This CDR3 region has 17 residues. Germline V lookup: CDR1 DFQATT, CDR2 SNEGSKA (reference sequence). After removal of 4 bases from V and 6 bases from J, the junction contained 18 bases not matched to a gene. The CDR3 coding sequence is TGCAGTGCTAAACAACCGGGACAGGGTCTCCTTCGAGATGGCTACACCTTC. Its protein product is CSAKQPGQGLLRDGYTF.

This clonotype has a count of ten or more. The V gene is TRBV27, the J gene TRBJ2-1; D might be TRBD1 or TRBD2, each matching 5 bases. The V end was cut by 8 bases, the J end by 5 bases, with 10 bases between. Germline V CDR1 and CDR2: MNHEY, SMNVEV (reference sequence). The CDR3 covers 12 residues. As DNA, the CDR3 is TGTGCCAGCGGGGGTCTAGACAATGAGCAGTTCTTC. Translated: CASGGLDNEQFF.

The chain uses TRBV28 and TRBJ1-5; possible D gene TRBD1, 6 bases. V dropped 9 bases and J dropped 13 bases, with 22 bases sitting between them. This CDR3 spans 13 amino acids. Per the germline V gene, CDR1 is MDHEN and CDR2 is SYDVKM. DNA of the CDR3: TGTGCCAGGGGCCCCGGGCAGGGGCTAGGTCAGCATTTT. Its protein is CARGPGQGLGQHF.

V is TRBV5-1 and J is TRBJ2-2; 8 nucleotides align to TRBD2. Losses at the gene ends were 4 bases for V and 3 bases for J; bases not matched to a gene: 8. This CDR3 is built from 16 residues. Germline V gene lookup returns CDR1 SGHRS and CDR2 YFSETQ. The chain's CDR3 is CASSPRGGLDTGELFF. In DNA form, the CDR3 reads TGCGCCAGCAGCCCACGGGGGGGTCTCGACACCGGGGAGCTGTTTTTT.

This clonotype occurred many times. The V call is TRBV4-1, the J call TRBJ1-1; D call uncertain. With 0 bases removed from V and 2 bases from J, the gap between germline ends came to 10 bases. This CDR3 has 15 residues. Germline V lookup: CDR1 MGHRA, CDR2 YSYEKL. The CDR3 sequence is CASSQDRTGNTEAFF. In DNA form, the CDR3 reads TGCGCCAGCAGCCAAGATCGAACGGGTAACACTGAAGCTTTCTTT.

The V gene is TRBV7-9, the J gene TRBJ2-5; D not certain. V dropped 5 bases and J dropped 8 bases, with 15 bases sitting between them. The CDR3 has 13 amino acids. Germline lookup yields CDR1 SEHNR and CDR2 FQNEAQ (reference sequence). The CDR3, as DNA: TGTGCCAGCAGCCAGTTGGTCTCAAGTACCCAGTACTTC. Translating gives CASSQLVSSTQYF. The complete variable domain, with remaining parts taken from reference TRBV7-9 and TRBJ2-5, reads DTGVSQNPRHKITKRGQNVTFRCDPISEHNRLYWYRQTLGQGPEFLTYFQNEAQLEKSRLLSDRFSAERPKGSFSTLEIQRTEQGDSAMYLCASSQLVSSTQYFGPGTRLLVL.

V is TRBV11-2 and J is TRBJ2-1; 10 bases line up with TRBD1. The germline V gene has CDR1 SGHAT and CDR2 FQNNGV. The V segment lost 3 bases and the J segment 8 bases; nucleotides outside the gene matches: 16. There are 18 residues in the CDR3. CDR3 nucleotides: TGTGCCAGCAGCTTCGGAGGGACGTGGGACAGGGGCCTCGATGAGCAGTTCTTC. It yields the protein CASSFGGTWDRGLDEQFF.

The chain joins TRBV5-1 to TRBJ2-2; D is unclear. The CDR3 length is 13 residues. CDR1 SGHRS and CDR2 YFSETQ come from the germline V gene. Deletions cut 6 bases from V and 1 base from J, with 7 bases between. The CDR3 DNA reads TGCGCCAGCACGGCGGAGAACACCGGGGAGCTGTTTTTT. This codes for CASTAENTGELFF.